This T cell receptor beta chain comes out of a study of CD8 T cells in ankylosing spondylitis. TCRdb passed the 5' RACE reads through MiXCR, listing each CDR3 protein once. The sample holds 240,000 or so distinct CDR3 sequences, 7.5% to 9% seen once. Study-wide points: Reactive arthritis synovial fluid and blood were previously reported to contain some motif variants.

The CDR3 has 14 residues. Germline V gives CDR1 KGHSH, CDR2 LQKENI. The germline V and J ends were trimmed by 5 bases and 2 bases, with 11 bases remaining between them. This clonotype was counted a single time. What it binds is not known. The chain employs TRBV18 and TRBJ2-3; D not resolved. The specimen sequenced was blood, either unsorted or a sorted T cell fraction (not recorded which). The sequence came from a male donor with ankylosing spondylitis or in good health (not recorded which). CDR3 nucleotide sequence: TGTGCCAGCTCAAGGACCATGGACACAGATACGCAGTATTTT. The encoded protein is CASSRTMDTDTQYF.